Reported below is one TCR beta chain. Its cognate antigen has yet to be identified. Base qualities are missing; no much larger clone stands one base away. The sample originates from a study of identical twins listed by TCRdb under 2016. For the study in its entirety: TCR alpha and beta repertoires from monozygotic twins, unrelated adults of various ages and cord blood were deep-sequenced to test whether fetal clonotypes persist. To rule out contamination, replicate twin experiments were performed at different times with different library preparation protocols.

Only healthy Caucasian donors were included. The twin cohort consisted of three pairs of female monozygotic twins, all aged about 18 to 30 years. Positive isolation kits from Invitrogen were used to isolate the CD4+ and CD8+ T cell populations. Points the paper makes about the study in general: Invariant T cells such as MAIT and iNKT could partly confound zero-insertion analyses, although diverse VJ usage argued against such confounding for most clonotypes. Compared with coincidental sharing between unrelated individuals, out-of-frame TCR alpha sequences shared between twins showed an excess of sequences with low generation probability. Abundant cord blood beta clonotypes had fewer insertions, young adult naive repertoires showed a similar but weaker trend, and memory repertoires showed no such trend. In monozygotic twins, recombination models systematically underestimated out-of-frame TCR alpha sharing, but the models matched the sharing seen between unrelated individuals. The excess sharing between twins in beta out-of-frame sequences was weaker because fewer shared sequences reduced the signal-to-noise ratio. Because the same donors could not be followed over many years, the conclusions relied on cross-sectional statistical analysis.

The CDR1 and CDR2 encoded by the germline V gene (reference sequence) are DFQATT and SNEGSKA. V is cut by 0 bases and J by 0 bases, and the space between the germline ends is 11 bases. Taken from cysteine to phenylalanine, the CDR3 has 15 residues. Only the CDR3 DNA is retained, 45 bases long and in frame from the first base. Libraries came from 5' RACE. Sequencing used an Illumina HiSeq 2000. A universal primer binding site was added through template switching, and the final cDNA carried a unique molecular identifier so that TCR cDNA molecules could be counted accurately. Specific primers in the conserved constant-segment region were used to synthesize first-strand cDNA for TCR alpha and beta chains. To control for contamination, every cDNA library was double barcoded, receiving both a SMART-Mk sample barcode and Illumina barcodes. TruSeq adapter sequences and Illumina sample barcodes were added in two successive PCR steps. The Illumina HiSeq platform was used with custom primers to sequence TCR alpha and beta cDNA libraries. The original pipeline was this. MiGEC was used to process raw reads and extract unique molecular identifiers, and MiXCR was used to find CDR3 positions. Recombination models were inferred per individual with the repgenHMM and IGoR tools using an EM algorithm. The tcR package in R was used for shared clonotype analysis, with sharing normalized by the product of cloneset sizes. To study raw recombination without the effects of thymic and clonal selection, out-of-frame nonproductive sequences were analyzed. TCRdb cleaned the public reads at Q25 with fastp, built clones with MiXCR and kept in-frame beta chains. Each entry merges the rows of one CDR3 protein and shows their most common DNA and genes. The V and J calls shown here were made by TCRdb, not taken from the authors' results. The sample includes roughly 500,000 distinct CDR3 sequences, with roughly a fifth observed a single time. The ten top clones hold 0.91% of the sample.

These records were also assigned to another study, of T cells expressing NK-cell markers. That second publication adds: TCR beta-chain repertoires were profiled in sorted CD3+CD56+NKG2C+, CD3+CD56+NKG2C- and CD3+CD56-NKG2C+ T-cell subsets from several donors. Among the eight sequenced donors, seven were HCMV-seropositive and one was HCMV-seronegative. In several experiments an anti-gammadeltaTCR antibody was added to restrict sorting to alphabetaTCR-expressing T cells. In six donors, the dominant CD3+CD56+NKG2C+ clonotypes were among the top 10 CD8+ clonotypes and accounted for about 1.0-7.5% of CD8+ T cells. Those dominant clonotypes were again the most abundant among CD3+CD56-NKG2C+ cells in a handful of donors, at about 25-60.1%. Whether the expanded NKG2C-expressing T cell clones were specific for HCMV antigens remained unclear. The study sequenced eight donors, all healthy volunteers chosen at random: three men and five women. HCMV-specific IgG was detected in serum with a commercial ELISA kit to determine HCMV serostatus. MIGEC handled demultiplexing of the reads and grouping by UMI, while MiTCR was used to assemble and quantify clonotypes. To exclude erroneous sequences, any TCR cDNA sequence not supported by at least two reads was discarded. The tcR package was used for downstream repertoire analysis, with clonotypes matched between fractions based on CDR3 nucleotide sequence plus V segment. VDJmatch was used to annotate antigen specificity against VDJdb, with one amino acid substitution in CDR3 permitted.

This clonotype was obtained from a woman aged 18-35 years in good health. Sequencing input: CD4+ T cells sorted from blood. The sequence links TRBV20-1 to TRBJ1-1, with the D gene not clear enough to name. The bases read TGCAGTGCTAGAGATCCGACATCTCTGAACACTGAAGCTTTCTTT. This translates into CSARDPTSLNTEAFF.